Following are 22 T cell receptor beta chains from one sample sequenced in a study of CD8 T cells in Susac syndrome. RNA, at about 0.45 to 1 ug, was reverse transcribed with random hexamers. From the immunoSEQ multiplex PCR reads, TCRdb called clonotypes with MiXCR, one entry per CDR3 protein. This sample has some 120,000 distinct CDR3 sequences, with roughly 92% found just once. Sequencing was performed on CD8+ T cells from PBMCs. These receptors came from a human donor in good health.

The rearrangement joins TRBV2 to TRBJ1-1; 8 bases line up with TRBD1. Germline CDR1 is SNHLY and CDR2 is FYNNEI. V was clipped by 9 bases and J by 6 bases; unmatched bases: 6. CDR3 length: 12 residues. The CDR3 loop is CARTGVLSEAFF. For the CDR3, the DNA is TGTGCCAGGACAGGGGTTCTTTCTGAAGCTTTCTTT. Full variable domain (outside the CDR3, taken from reference TRBV2 and TRBJ1-1): EPEVTQTPSHQVTQMGQEVILRCVPISNHLYFYWYRQILGQKVEFLVSFYNNEISEKSEIFDDQFSVERPDGSNFTLKIRSTKLEDSAMYFCARTGVLSEAFFGQGTRLTVV.

The chain recombines TRBV5-1 with TRBJ2-5; weak D call: TRBD2 (5 bases). Trimming cost V 7 bases and J 2 bases, with 18 bases left between them. Germline assignment: CDR1 SGHRS and CDR2 YFSETQ. This CDR3 has 15 amino acids. CDR3 in amino acids: CASRPGIGPQETQYF. CDR3 bases: TGCGCCAGCCGTCCCGGGATAGGCCCTCAAGAGACCCAGTACTTC.

The genes are TRBV19 and TRBJ1-2; D is unresolved. The CDR3 runs to 13 residues. From germline, CDR1 is LNHDA and CDR2 SQIVND (reference sequence). Trimming took 1 base from V and 5 from J, leaving 8 bases between them. The CDR3 DNA is TGTGCCAGTAGTATAGGGCTAGTGTATGGCTACACCTTC. It translates to CASSIGLVYGYTF.

J is TRBJ2-2 and V is TRBV19, with D unclear. Trimming took off 6 bases at V and 6 bases at J, with 5 bases between the two ends. The CDR3 contains 11 residues. Germline V CDR1 and CDR2: LNHDA, SQIVND (reference sequence). The chain's CDR3 is CASRVAGELFF. In DNA form, the CDR3 reads TGTGCCAGTAGGGTCGCCGGGGAGCTGTTTTTT.

This rearrangement joins TRBV20-1 to TRBJ1-4; possibly TRBD1 for D (6 bases). The CDR3 sequence is 14 residues long. Germline V gives CDR1 DFQATT, CDR2 SNEGSKA (reference sequence). V lost 6 bases and J 0 bases, leaving 11 bases between the germline ends. The DNA for the CDR3 is TGCAGTGCCGTACAGGGTGCAACTAATGAAAAACTGTTTTTT. Translation: CSAVQGATNEKLFF.

The count of this clonotype is one. The V gene is TRBV6-2 or TRBV6-3, the J gene TRBJ2-1; the match to TRBD2 covers 7 bases. The V gene end was trimmed by 1 base and the J gene end by 0 bases; junction bases not matched to a gene: 6. Looked up from germline, CDR1 is MNHEY and CDR2 is SVGEGT. The CDR3 length is 17 residues. This CDR3 is CASSYLRGSVSYNEQFF. The CDR3 region has the DNA TGTGCCAGCAGTTACTTGCGCGGGAGCGTCTCCTACAATGAGCAGTTCTTC.

The chain joins TRBV7-9 to TRBJ2-7; 7 bases fit TRBD1. The V gene end was trimmed by 4 bases and the J gene end by 2 bases; junction bases not matched to a gene: 8. Germline V CDR1 and CDR2: SEHNR, FQNEAQ (reference sequence). This CDR3 has 15 amino acids. The chain's CDR3 is CASSSHRGLPYEQYF. The CDR3 DNA sequence: TGTGCCAGCAGCTCTCACAGGGGTCTTCCCTACGAGCAGTACTTC.

This clonotype was observed a single time. The chain joins TRBV6-5 to TRBJ2-7; 11 bases map to TRBD2. After removal of 5 bases from V and 2 bases from J, the junction contained 5 bases not matched to a gene. This CDR3 is 15 amino acids long. Germline V gene lookup returns CDR1 MNHEY and CDR2 SVGAGI. In DNA form, the CDR3 reads TGTGCCAGCAGTACCCTAGCGGGAGGAACCTACGAGCAGTACTTC. Its translation: CASSTLAGGTYEQYF.

This chain joins TRBV19 and TRBJ1-1; maybe TRBD1 (5 bases). The V gene's germline CDR1 is LNHDA and CDR2 SQIVND (reference sequence). The ends were cut back, 1 base at V and 4 bases at J, with 13 bases in the middle. This CDR3 region has 15 residues. The CDR3 loop is CASSIALTEGTEAFF. The CDR3 nucleotides are TGTGCCAGTAGTATAGCCCTGACAGAGGGCACTGAAGCTTTCTTT.

V gene TRBV7-9 combines with J gene TRBJ2-2; 7 bases are shared with TRBD2. V was clipped by 5 bases and J by 4 bases; unmatched bases: 10. Germline V CDR1 and CDR2: SEHNR, FQNEAQ (reference sequence). This CDR3 region has 16 residues. CDR3 nucleotides: TGTGCCAGCAGCCCCCTGGGAGGGAGTCGCACCGGGGAGCTGTTTTTT. Its protein is CASSPLGGSRTGELFF.

This chain uses TRBV3-1 with TRBJ1-1; D perhaps matches TRBD1 (5 bases). CDR1 is LGHDT, CDR2 YNNKEL, per germline (reference sequence). This CDR3 spans 14 amino acids. The V and J ends lost 3 bases and 0 bases respectively, with 8 bases between them. The CDR3 coding sequence is TGTGCCAGCAGCCACTTGGGACTGAACACTGAAGCTTTCTTT. Protein product: CASSHLGLNTEAFF.

This chain joins TRBV7-3 and TRBJ2-1; D is undetermined. The ends were cut back, 5 bases at V and 10 bases at J, with 12 bases in the middle. This CDR3 is built from 12 residues. CDR1 and CDR2 from the germline V gene are SGHTA and FQGTGA. CDR3 region: CASSAPGPEQFF. CDR3 DNA: TGTGCCAGCAGCGCCCCGGGCCCCGAGCAGTTCTTC.

The chain links TRBV4-1 to TRBJ1-1, with 8 nucleotides matching TRBD1. Germline assignment: CDR1 MGHRA and CDR2 YSYEKL. With V trimmed by 1 base and J by 1 base, 2 bases remained unmatched. The length of the CDR3 is 15 residues. The DNA for the CDR3 is TGCGCCAGCAGCCAAGCCGGGACAGGGAACACTGAAGCTTTCTTT. This codes for CASSQAGTGNTEAFF.

CDR3 DNA: TGTGCCAGCAGCCCCGGGACAGGGCCTAATGAAAAACTGTTTTTT. Encoded protein: CASSPGTGPNEKLFF. This chain connects TRBV13 to TRBJ1-4, with 9 bases aligning to TRBD1. CDR3 length equals 15 residues. V lost 5 bases, J lost 3 bases, and 4 bases stayed unmatched. Germline CDR1 and CDR2: PRHDT and FYEKMQ (reference sequence).

This chain joins TRBV7-2 and TRBJ2-7, with a tentative D call TRBD1 (6 bases). The CDR3 sequence is 15 residues long. Trimming took off 2 bases at V and 3 bases at J, with 14 bases between the two ends. CDR1 is SGHTA and CDR2 is FQGNSA in the germline V gene. The CDR3 protein is CASSLRRGGNYEQYF. CDR3 nucleotide sequence: TGTGCCAGCAGCTTAAGGAGAGGGGGAAACTACGAGCAGTACTTC. Full variable domain (missing parts from reference TRBV7-2 and TRBJ2-7): GAGVSQSPSNKVTEKGKDVELRCDPISGHTALYWYRQSLGQGLEFLIYFQGNSAPDKSGLPSDRFSAERTGGSVSTLTIQRTQQEDSAVYLCASSLRRGGNYEQYFGPGTRLTVT.

This clonotype was observed a few times. V is TRBV9 and J is TRBJ2-7, with D uncertain. Germline-derived CDR1 and CDR2 are SGDLS and YYNGEE. V was shortened by 0 bases and J by 0 bases, with 13 bases between the two germline ends. CDR3 length equals 16 residues. The CDR3 DNA sequence: TGTGCCAGCAGCGTAGGCCCGACCCCCCCCTCCTACGAGCAGTACTTC. It translates to CASSVGPTPPSYEQYF.

The chain links TRBV3-1 to TRBJ2-1; maybe TRBD2 (5 bases). Trimming cost V 3 bases and J 3 bases, with 15 bases left between them. CDR3 length: 16 amino acids. From germline, CDR1 is LGHDT and CDR2 YNNKEL (reference sequence). CDR3 region: CASSQERTGIYNEQFF. The DNA of the CDR3 is TGTGCCAGCAGCCAGGAGCGAACGGGGATCTACAATGAGCAGTTCTTC.

The gene calls are TRBV20-1 and TRBJ1-1, with D possibly matching TRBD1 (6 bases). The V gene's germline CDR1 is DFQATT and CDR2 SNEGSKA (reference sequence). V lost 0 bases and J lost 3, with 17 bases in between. This CDR3 has 16 residues. CDR3 sequence reads: CSARDPKVGGDTEAFF. Written as DNA, the CDR3 is TGCAGTGCTAGAGATCCTAAGGTGGGGGGCGACACTGAAGCTTTCTTT.

The chain combines TRBV5-1 with TRBJ1-5, with 8 nucleotides matching TRBD1. Germline V CDR1 and CDR2: SGHRS, YFSETQ. The CDR3 is made up of 15 amino acids. J lost 8 bases, V lost 3 bases, and 10 bases had no gene match. CDR3 in DNA: TGCGCCAGCAGCTCGGATGGACAGGGTAGTGAGCCCCAGCATTTT. It encodes CASSSDGQGSEPQHF.

The rearrangement links TRBV20-1 to TRBJ2-1; possible D gene TRBD2, 5 bases. V was cut by 6 bases and J by 4 bases, with 22 bases left in between. This CDR3 is built from 16 residues. Per the germline V gene, CDR1 is DFQATT and CDR2 is SNEGSKA (reference sequence). Written as DNA, the CDR3 is TGCAGTGCCAAAAAGGGAGAGGCAACCGGATACAATGAGCAGTTCTTC. This gives the protein CSAKKGEATGYNEQFF.

The chain joins TRBV21-1 to TRBJ2-3. TRBV21-1 is flagged as a pseudogene. CDR3 length: 12 amino acids. The CDR3 DNA follows: TGTGCCAGCAGCAAACAATCAGATACGCAGTATTTT. Translating gives CASSKQSDTQYF.

The V call is TRBV7-2, the J call TRBJ1-5; D is possibly TRBD1 (5 bases). This CDR3 spans 14 amino acids. The V end lost 4 bases, the J end lost 7 bases, and 14 bases lay between the germline ends. The germline gives CDR1 SGHTA, CDR2 FQGNSA. CDR3 residues: CASSSPGSYQPQHF. In nucleotides, the CDR3 is TGTGCCAGCAGCTCCCCAGGGAGTTACCAGCCCCAGCATTTT.